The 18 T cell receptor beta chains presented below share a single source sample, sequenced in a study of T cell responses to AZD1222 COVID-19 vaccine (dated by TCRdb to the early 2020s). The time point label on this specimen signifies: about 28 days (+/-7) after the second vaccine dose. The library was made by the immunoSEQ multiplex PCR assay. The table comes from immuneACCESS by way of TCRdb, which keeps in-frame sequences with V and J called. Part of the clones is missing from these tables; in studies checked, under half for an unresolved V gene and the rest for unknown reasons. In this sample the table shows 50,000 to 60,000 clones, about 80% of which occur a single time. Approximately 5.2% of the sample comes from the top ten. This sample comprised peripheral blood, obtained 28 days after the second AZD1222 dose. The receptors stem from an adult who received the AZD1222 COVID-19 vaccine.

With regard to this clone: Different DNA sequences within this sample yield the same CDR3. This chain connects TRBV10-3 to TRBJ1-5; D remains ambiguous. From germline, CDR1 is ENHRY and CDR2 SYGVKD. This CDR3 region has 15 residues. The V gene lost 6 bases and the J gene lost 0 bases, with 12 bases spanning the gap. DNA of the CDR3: TGTGCCATCAGCGTGGACGGAAATAGCAATCAGCCCCAGCATTTT. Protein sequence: CAISVDGNSNQPQHF.

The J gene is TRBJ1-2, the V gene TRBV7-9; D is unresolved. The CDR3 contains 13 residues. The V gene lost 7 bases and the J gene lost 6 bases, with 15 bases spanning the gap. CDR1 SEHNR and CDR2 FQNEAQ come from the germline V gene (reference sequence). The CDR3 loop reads CASTPREGDGYTF. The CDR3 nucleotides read TGTGCCAGCACCCCCCGGGAGGGTGATGGCTACACCTTC.

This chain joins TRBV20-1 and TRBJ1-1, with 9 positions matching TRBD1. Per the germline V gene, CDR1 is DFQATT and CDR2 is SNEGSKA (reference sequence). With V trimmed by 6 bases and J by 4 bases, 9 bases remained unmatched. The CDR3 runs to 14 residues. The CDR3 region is CSASRLQGATEAFF. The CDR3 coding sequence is TGCAGTGCCAGTCGCCTACAGGGGGCCACTGAAGCTTTCTTT.

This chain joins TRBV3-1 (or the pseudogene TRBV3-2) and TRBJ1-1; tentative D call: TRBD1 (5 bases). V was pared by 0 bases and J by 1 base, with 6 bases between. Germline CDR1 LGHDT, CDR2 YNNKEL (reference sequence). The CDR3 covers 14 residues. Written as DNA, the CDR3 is TGTGCCAGCAGCCAAGAACAGGCGAACACTGAAGCTTTCTTT. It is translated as CASSQEQANTEAFF.

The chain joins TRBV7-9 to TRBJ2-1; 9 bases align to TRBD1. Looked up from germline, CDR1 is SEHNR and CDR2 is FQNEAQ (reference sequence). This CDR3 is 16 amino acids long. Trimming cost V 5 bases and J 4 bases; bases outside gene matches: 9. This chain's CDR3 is CASSEWTGASYNEQFF. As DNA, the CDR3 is TGTGCCAGCAGCGAATGGACAGGGGCGTCATACAATGAGCAGTTCTTC.

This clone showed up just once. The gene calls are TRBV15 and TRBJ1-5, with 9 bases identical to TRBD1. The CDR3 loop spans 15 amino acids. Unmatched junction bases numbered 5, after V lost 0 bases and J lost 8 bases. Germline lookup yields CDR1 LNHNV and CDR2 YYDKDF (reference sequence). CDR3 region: CATSRDQGQGEPQHF. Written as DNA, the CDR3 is TGTGCCACCAGCAGAGATCAGGGACAGGGCGAGCCCCAGCATTTT.

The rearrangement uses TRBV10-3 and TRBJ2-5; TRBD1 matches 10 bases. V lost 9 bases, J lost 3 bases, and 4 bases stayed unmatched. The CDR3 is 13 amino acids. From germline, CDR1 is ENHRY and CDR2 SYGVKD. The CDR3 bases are TGTGCCATAGGGACAGGGGAAAAAGAGACCCAGTACTTC. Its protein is CAIGTGEKETQYF.

The CDR3 sequence: CASSSRAAGSNSPLHF. In DNA, the CDR3 is TGTGCCAGCAGTTCGCGAGCGGCCGGCTCCAATTCACCCCTCCACTTT. V gene TRBV6-5 combines with J gene TRBJ1-6; D not certain. Germline assignment: CDR1 MNHEY and CDR2 SVGAGI. The CDR3 runs to 16 residues. V was clipped by 4 bases and J by 7 bases, with 17 bases between them.

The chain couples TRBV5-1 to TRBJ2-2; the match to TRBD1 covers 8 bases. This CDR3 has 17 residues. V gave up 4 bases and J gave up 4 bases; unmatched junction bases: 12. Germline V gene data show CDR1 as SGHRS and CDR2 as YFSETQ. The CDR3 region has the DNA TGCGCCAGCAGCGGTTTTATCAGGGGGCTATCCACCGGGGAGCTGTTTTTT. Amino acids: CASSGFIRGLSTGELFF.

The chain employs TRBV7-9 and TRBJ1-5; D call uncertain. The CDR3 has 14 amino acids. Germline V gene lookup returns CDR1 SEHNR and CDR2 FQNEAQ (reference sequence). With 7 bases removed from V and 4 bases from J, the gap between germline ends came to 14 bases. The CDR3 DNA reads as TGTGCCAGCAATACCGGGAGGGATAATCAGCCCCAGCATTTT. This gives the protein CASNTGRDNQPQHF. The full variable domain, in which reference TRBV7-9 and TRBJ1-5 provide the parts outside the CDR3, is DTGVSQNPRHKITKRGQNVTFRCDPISEHNRLYWYRQTLGQGPEFLTYFQNEAQLEKSRLLSDRFSAERPKGSFSTLEIQRTEQGDSAMYLCASNTGRDNQPQHFGDGTRLSIL.

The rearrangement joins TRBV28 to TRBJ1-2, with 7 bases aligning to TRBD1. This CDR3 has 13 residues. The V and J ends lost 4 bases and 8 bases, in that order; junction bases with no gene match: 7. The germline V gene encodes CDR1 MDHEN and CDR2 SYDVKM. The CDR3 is CASSYGQDSGYTF. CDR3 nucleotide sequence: TGTGCCAGCAGTTACGGACAGGACTCAGGCTACACCTTC.

Here the CDR3 DNA reads TGTGCCAGCAATCCGGGACAGGGTTACGGCTACACCTTC. The encoded protein is CASNPGQGYGYTF. The chain joins TRBV6-5 to TRBJ1-2; 9 positions match TRBD1. The CDR3 sequence is 13 residues long. Germline V gives CDR1 MNHEY, CDR2 SVGAGI. V shed 7 bases and J 8 bases; nucleotides not matched to a gene: 8.

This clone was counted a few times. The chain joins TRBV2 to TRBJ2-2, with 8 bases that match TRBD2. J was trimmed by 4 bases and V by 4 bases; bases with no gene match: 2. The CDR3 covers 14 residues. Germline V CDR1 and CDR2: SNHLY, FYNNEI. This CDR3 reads CASSVRGGTGELFF. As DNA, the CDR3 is TGTGCCAGCAGTGTTCGGGGGGGCACCGGGGAGCTGTTTTTT.

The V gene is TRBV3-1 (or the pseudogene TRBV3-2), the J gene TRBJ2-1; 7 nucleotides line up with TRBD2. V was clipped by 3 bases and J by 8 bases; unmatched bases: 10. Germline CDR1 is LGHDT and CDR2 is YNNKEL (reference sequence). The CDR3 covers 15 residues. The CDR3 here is CASSHIRTGGDEQFF. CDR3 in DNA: TGTGCCAGCAGCCATATTCGGACGGGGGGAGATGAGCAGTTCTTC.

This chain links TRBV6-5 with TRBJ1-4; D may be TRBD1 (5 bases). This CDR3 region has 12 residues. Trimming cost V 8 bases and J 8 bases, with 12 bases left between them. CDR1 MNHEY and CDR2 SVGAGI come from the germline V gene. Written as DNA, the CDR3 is TGTGCCAGCCTGCAGGGAGGGGAAAAACTGTTTTTT. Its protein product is CASLQGGEKLFF.

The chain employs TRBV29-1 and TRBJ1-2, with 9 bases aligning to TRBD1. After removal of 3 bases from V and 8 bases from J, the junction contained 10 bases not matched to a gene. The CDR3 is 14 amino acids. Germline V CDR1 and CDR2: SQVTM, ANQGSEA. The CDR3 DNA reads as TGCAGCGTTGATCGTTCGGGACAGGGACGGGGCTACACCTTC. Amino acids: CSVDRSGQGRGYTF.

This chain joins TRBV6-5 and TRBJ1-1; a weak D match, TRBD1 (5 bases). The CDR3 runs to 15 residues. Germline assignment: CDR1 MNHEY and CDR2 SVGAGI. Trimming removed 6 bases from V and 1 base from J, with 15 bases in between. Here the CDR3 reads CASRSIGGTNTEAFF. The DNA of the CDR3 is TGTGCCAGCAGATCGATTGGGGGGACGAACACTGAAGCTTTCTTT.

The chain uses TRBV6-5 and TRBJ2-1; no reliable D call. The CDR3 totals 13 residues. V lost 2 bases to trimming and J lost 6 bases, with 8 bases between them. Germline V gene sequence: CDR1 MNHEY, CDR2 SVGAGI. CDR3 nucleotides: TGTGCCAGCAGTTACGACCTTTTCAATGAGCAGTTCTTC. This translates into CASSYDLFNEQFF.